This T cell receptor beta chain was observed in a study of monozygotic twins with inflammatory bowel disease. Concerning this clonotype itself: No antigen is known for it.

The CDR3 has 14 amino acids. Germline CDR1 and CDR2: SNHLY and FYNNEI. A total RNA quantity of roughly 3,300 ng went into each TCR library. Eight reactions per sample, run separately, yielded cDNA. Template switching was used to attach UMIs, which incorporated a 6-nucleotide sample barcode. TCRdb reprocessed the 5' RACE reads, with one entry per CDR3 protein and no DNA. The ten most abundant clones cover approximately 2% of a sample with 300,000 to 350,000 distinct CDR3 sequences. Whole-study findings and limits: Separate T cell subtypes could not be resolved from one another.

Sequenced: blood. The V and J genes are TRBV2 and TRBJ2-5; checking the TCRdb D call of TRBD2 is not possible without DNA. This clonotype was obtained from a human donor with ulcerative colitis or Crohn's disease, or a healthy co-twin of an affected twin (not recorded which). The CDR3 protein is CASSLRGAQETQYF.